The 8 T cell receptor beta chains below all came from one sample that was sequenced in a study of cytomegalovirus exposure and HLA in healthy donors (TCRdb year 2017). The library was generated by the immunoSEQ multiplex PCR assay. A mixture of 60 forward primers for TCR Vbeta segments and 13 reverse primers for TCR Jbeta segments was used in the multiplex PCR. This is the immuneACCESS table as TCRdb keeps it, with only in-frame sequences that have V and J called. A part of the clones is gone; compared with another copy, unresolved V genes explain less than half, and the rest is unexplained. This sample has around 230,000 clones in its table, and around 78% of those were observed once. In total, the top ten clones hold approximately 0.47% of the sample. Sequencing used PBMCs. The receptors come from a boy between 10 and 17 years old in good health and CMV-seronegative.

The chain recombines TRBV2 with TRBJ1-3; D unresolved. The CDR3 extends over 12 amino acids. Trimming took off 2 bases at V and 7 bases at J, with 6 bases between the two ends. Germline CDR1 and CDR2: SNHLY and FYNNEI. The CDR3 loop is CASSENSNTIYF. CDR3 DNA: TGTGCCAGCAGTGAAAATTCGAACACCATATATTTT.

The chain carries TRBV6-1 and TRBJ2-7, with 14 bases that match TRBD2. V shed 6 bases, J shed 9 bases, and the junction held 7 bases outside the gene matches. Germline CDR1 MNHNS, CDR2 SASEGT. The CDR3 consists of 14 residues. The CDR3: CASRPGLAGVGQYF. In DNA, the CDR3 is TGTGCCAGCAGACCGGGACTAGCGGGGGTCGGGCAGTACTTC.

V is TRBV6-1 and J is TRBJ2-7; TRBD1 agrees at 8 bases. CDR3 length: 15 amino acids. Germline V gene data show CDR1 as MNHNS and CDR2 as SASEGT. V shed 3 bases, J shed 3 bases, and the junction held 7 bases outside the gene matches. The DNA for the CDR3 is TGTGCCAGCAGTGAGGCGGACAGGGTTGGCTACGAGCAGTACTTC. This gives the protein CASSEADRVGYEQYF.

This chain uses TRBV6-1 with TRBJ1-2; 10 bases match TRBD1. Germline V gene lookup returns CDR1 MNHNS and CDR2 SASEGT. With 4 bases clipped from V and 6 bases from J, the junction kept 2 bases outside the gene matches. This CDR3 is built from 13 residues. CDR3 in DNA: TGTGCCAGCAGTGTGGACAGGGGGGATGGCTACACCTTC. It translates to CASSVDRGDGYTF.

This chain connects TRBV14 to TRBJ2-3; D is undetermined. The CDR3 contains 14 residues. Per the germline V gene, CDR1 is SGHDN and CDR2 is FVKESK. V lost 4 bases and J 2 bases, leaving 10 bases between the germline ends. CDR3 coding DNA: TGTGCCAGCAGCCCCAGACTCGCCACAGATACGCAGTATTTT. This gives the protein CASSPRLATDTQYF.

The V and J genes are TRBV21-1 and TRBJ1-2; TRBD1 reflects the table's D call only, with no check against the DNA. TRBV21-1 is given as a pseudogene. The CDR3 consists of 15 residues. CDR3 loop: CASSNEVQGSDGYTF. CDR3 nucleotide sequence: TGTGCCAGCAGCAATGAGGTACAGGGTAGCGATGGCTACACCTTC.

This clone was observed a few times. The chain joins TRBV5-1 to TRBJ2-3, with unresolved D. CDR1 and CDR2 from the germline V gene are SGHRS and YFSETQ. The CDR3 covers 11 residues. Deletions cut 4 bases from V and 3 bases from J, with 3 bases between. The CDR3 DNA follows: TGCGCCAGCAGCACTACAGATACGCAGTATTTT. Protein: CASSTTDTQYF.

The chain is built from TRBV4-2 and TRBJ2-7; 10 positions match TRBD2. Germline trimming cut 1 base from V and 6 bases from J; bases unmatched to any gene: 12. This CDR3 has 17 amino acids. Germline lookup yields CDR1 LGHNA and CDR2 YNFKEQ. The CDR3 protein is CASSQVASGSLVCEQYF. In DNA form, the CDR3 reads TGTGCCAGCAGCCAAGTGGCTAGCGGGAGTCTCGTGTGCGAGCAGTACTTC.